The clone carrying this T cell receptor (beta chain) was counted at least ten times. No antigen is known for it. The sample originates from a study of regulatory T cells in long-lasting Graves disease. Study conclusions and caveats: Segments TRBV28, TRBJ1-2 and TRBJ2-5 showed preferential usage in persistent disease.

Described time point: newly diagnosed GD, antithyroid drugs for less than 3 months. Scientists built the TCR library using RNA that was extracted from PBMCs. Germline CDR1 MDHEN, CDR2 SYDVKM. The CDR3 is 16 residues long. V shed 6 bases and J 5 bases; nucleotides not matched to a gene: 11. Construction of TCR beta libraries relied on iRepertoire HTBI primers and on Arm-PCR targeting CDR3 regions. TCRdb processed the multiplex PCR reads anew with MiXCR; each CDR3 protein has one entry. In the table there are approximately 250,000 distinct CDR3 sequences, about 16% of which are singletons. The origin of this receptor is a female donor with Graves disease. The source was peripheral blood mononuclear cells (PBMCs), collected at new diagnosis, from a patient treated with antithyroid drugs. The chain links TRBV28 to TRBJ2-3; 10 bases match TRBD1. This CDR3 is CASSRFGDRGRDTQYF. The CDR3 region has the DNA TGTGCCAGCAGCAGGTTTGGGGACAGGGGTCGAGATACGCAGTATTTT.